These T cell receptor beta chains were read from a single sample in a study of OX40 agonist ivuxolimab in advanced cancers. Sequencing used immunoSEQ multiplex PCR; TCRdb keeps in-frame clones, though not all of them. The data contain 25,000 to 30,000 clones, around three quarters of them singletons. Sample: CD4+ or CD8+ T cells sorted from blood, taken in a trial of the OX40 agonist ivuxolimab. These receptors were collected from an adult with an advanced solid tumor such as melanoma, head and neck, liver or kidney cancer. Both conserved end residues are part of each CDR3.

>TRBJ1-1|TRBV19
CASNRGQGITEAFF
>TRBJ2-4|TRBV11-2
CASYGLDPSLGFDIQYF
>TRBJ2-7|TRBV30
CAWSVLGPGEQYF
>TRBJ1-3|TRBV4-2
CASSSGNTIYF
>TRBJ2-5|TRBV15
CATSRDVETQYF
>TRBJ1-2|TRBV5-4
CAGGQRGVYGYTF
>TRBJ1-5|TRBV6-1
CASSEAGIGGNQPQHF
>TRBJ1-6|TRBV19
CASRPGSDSPLHF
>TRBJ1-1|TRBV30
CAWKDTEAFF
>TRBJ2-1|TRBV7-3
CASSLTNEQFF
>TRBJ2-2|TRBV29-1
CSVGPSGTGELFF
>TRBJ2-7|TRBV6-6
CASSFGQRPYEQYF
>TRBJ1-1|TRBV18
CASSYRGRVEAFF
>TRBJ2-1|TRBV11-3
CASSLTGLSYNEQFF
>TRBJ2-5|TRBV27
CASSTGTGGVETQYF
>TRBJ1-5|TRBV5-6
CASSLGYSNQPQHF
>TRBJ2-3|TRBV2
CASKSGRGDTQYF
>TRBJ2-1|TRBV7-8
CASSLFTSDGGYNEQFF
>TRBJ2-7|TRBV30
CAWSPGWGRSYEQYF
>TRBJ1-3|TRBV30
CAWSVYTSIGNTIYF
>TRBJ2-5|TRBV5-1
CASSLNDYPQETQYF
>TRBJ1-1|TRBV5-4
CASSSVSEVAEAFF
>TRBJ2-3|TRBV27
CASSPRLQSRGTDTQYF
>TRBJ2-3|TRBV11-2
CASRPTGLDTQYF
>TRBJ2-3|TRBV6-5
CASSYYGAGTDTQYF
>TRBJ1-2|TRBV29-1
CSVGGERYGYTF
>TRBJ1-4|TRBV2
CASQENIPFEEKLFF
>TRBJ2-1|TRBV11-3
CASSSGSGTSGGAHEQFF
>TRBJ1-1|TRBV27
CASTRIGGSAFF
>TRBJ1-2|TRBV30
CAWSVSIGSYGYTF
>TRBJ1-3|TRBV30
CAWSGPRGTIYF
>TRBJ1-6|TRBV27
CATTTGGSYNSPLHF
>TRBJ2-7|TRBV10-1
CASGRGTEQYF
>TRBJ1-4|TRBV6-1
CASSEVTGTNEKLFF
>TRBJ2-2|TRBV5-4
CASSHGGSGGELFF